The present TCR beta chain was sequenced within a study of shared clonotypes between healthy human individuals. Study-wide results and caveats: Non-shared clonotypes had lower generation probabilities than clonotypes shared by all four sorted-subset donors.

Sequencing was performed with immunoSEQ multiplex PCR; in TCRdb, only in-frame clones are kept and a portion is missing. The repertoire consists of about 380,000 clones, with 95% to 97% occurring once and the leading ten covering 0.32%. The ends were cut back, 2 bases at V and 8 bases at J, with 28 bases in the middle. CDR1 MNHNS and CDR2 SASEGT come from the germline V gene. The CDR3 is 19 amino acids. Details on this clone: As yet, its antigen is unknown.

The receptor's source is a man aged 30 to 45 in good health. Sample: memory CD8+ T cells sorted from blood. Subset given: CD45RO+ cells pooled with CCR7-negative TemRA cells. The J gene is TRBJ2-1, the V gene TRBV6-1; D possibly corresponds to TRBD2 (5 bases). The CDR3 DNA sequence: TGTGCCAGCAGTGAAACTACCAGACTACCCCCCCACCGGGCGGATGAGCAGTTCTTC. Translated: CASSETTRLPPHRADEQFF.